What follows are 3 T cell receptor beta chains derived from one specimen sequenced in a study of cytomegalovirus exposure and HLA in healthy donors. Primers: 60 Vbeta forward and 13 Jbeta reverse. Measured with immunoSEQ multiplex PCR; TCRdb has only the in-frame clones, and not every one. The sample lists over 110,000 clones, about 80% seen once, with roughly 6.2% in the top ten. Material for sequencing was PBMCs. The receptors derive from a woman in her forties in good health and CMV-seropositive.

The chain is built from TRBV7-9 and TRBJ1-2, with unresolved D. V was pared by 5 bases and J by 4 bases, with 5 bases between. CDR3 length equals 11 residues. Germline CDR1 is SEHNR and CDR2 is FQNEAQ (reference sequence). In nucleotides, the CDR3 is TGTGCCAGCAGCAATATCTATGGCTACACCTTC. Protein: CASSNIYGYTF.

This chain joins TRBV27 and TRBJ2-1; 8 nucleotides match TRBD2. The CDR3 is made up of 13 amino acids. After removal of 5 bases from V and 5 bases from J, the junction contained 2 bases not matched to a gene. Germline loops: CDR1 MNHEY, CDR2 SMNVEV (reference sequence). In DNA, the CDR3 is TGTGCCAGCAGTGGCGGGAGGCACAATGAGCAGTTCTTC. Translation: CASSGGRHNEQFF.

V usage is TRBV11-3 and J usage is TRBJ1-2; no clear D gene. Trimming cost V 2 bases and J 2 bases, with 18 bases left between them. The CDR3 extends over 17 amino acids. Germline lookup yields CDR1 SGHNT and CDR2 YENEEA. The chain's CDR3 is CASSLKPLGGVNYGYTF. The CDR3, as DNA: TGTGCCAGCAGCTTAAAACCCCTGGGAGGCGTGAACTATGGCTACACCTTC. Full variable domain (remainder filled in from reference TRBV11-3 and TRBJ1-2): EAGVVQSPRYKIIEKKQPVAFWCNPISGHNTLYWYLQNLGQGPELLIRYENEEAVDDSQLPKDRFSAERLKGVDSTLKIQPAELGDSAVYLCASSLKPLGGVNYGYTFGSGTRLTVV.